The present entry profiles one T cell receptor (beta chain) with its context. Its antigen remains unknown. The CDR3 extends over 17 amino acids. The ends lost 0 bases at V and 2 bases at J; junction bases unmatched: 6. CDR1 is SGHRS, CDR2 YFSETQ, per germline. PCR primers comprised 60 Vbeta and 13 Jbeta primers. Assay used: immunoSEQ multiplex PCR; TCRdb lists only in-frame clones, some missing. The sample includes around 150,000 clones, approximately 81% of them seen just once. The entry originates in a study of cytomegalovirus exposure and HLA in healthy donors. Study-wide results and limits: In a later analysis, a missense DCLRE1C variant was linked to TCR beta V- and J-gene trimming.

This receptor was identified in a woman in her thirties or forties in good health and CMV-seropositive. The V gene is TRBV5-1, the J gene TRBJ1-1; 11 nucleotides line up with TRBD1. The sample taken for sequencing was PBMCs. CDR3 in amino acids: CASSLGGQGGGNTEAFF. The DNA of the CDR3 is TGCGCCAGCAGCTTGGGGGGACAGGGGGGCGGAAACACTGAAGCTTTCTTT.